The 21 T cell receptor beta chains presented below share a single source sample, sequenced in a study of long-term antiretroviral therapy in people with HIV. It was version v3.0 of the immunoSEQ assay that was run at survey level. Data came from immunoSEQ multiplex PCR; TCRdb stores just in-frame clones and leaves some out. The table records 13,000 or so clones, more than 80% of them present only once. This material consisted of unsorted PBMCs, taken 3.2 years before starting antiretroviral therapy. These receptors came from a middle-aged man with HIV.

The chain carries TRBV10-1 and TRBJ2-7, with 11 bases matching TRBD1. The trim removed 7 bases at V and 2 bases at J, leaving 4 bases unmatched. CDR1 and CDR2 (germline): WNHNN, SYGVQD (reference sequence). This CDR3 region has 14 residues. This chain's CDR3 is CASTPGQGAYEQYF. CDR3 in DNA: TGCGCCAGCACTCCGGGACAGGGGGCCTACGAGCAGTACTTC.

The chain combines TRBV5-1 with TRBJ2-7; 8 bases are shared with TRBD2. Germline V gives CDR1 SGHRS, CDR2 YFSETQ. The CDR3 runs 14 residues. V was clipped by 5 bases and J by 2 bases; unmatched bases: 6. The CDR3 DNA reads TGCGCCAGCAGTCCGGGGGGGGCTGCCTACGAGCAGTACTTC. Its protein product is CASSPGGAAYEQYF.

This clone was seen more than once but under ten times. This chain uses TRBV5-1 with TRBJ1-2; D gene unclear. The CDR3 consists of 16 residues. Trimming stripped 4 bases from V and 4 bases from J, with 20 bases between. CDR1 SGHRS and CDR2 YFSETQ come from the germline V gene. CDR3 amino acids: CASSTVGLSGSYGYTF. The CDR3, as DNA: TGCGCCAGCAGCACGGTCGGCCTTTCCGGATCCTATGGCTACACCTTC.

The V call is TRBV6-5, the J call TRBJ2-7, with a tentative D call TRBD1 (6 bases). The germline V gene encodes CDR1 MNHEY and CDR2 SVGAGI. V lost 8 bases, J lost 3 bases, and 14 bases lay in between. The CDR3 runs to 13 residues. This CDR3 reads CASGGWAGYEQYF. In DNA form, the CDR3 reads TGTGCCAGCGGGGGCTGGGCCGGCTACGAGCAGTACTTC.

The chain combines TRBV2 with TRBJ1-5, with TRBD1 matching 10 bases. After removal of 7 bases from V and 4 bases from J, the junction contained 4 bases not matched to a gene. The CDR3 loop spans 14 amino acids. Per the germline V gene, CDR1 is SNHLY and CDR2 is FYNNEI. The CDR3 loop is CASTGQGGNQPQHF. CDR3 bases: TGTGCCAGCACCGGACAGGGGGGGAATCAGCCCCAGCATTTT.

The V call is TRBV10-3, the J call TRBJ2-5; 7 positions match TRBD1. The trim removed 2 bases at V and 3 bases at J, leaving 9 bases unmatched. The CDR3 sequence is 16 residues long. CDR1 is ENHRY and CDR2 is SYGVKD in the germline V gene. CDR3 sequence reads: CAISEGTEEEKETQYF. The CDR3 region has the DNA TGTGCCATCAGTGAGGGGACAGAGGAGGAAAAAGAGACCCAGTACTTC.

This clone was detected only a few times. This chain connects TRBV13 to TRBJ1-2; TRBD1 matches at 11 bases. The V gene end was trimmed by 5 bases and the J gene end by 0 bases; junction bases not matched to a gene: 11. This CDR3 contains 18 residues. Germline V gene sequence: CDR1 PRHDT, CDR2 FYEKMQ (reference sequence). The CDR3 bases are TGTGCCAGCAGCCCCGGGAGGACAGGGGGCTCAACTAACTATGGCTACACCTTC. Amino acids: CASSPGRTGGSTNYGYTF.

The V gene is TRBV5-5, the J gene TRBJ2-7, with 12 bases that match TRBD2. CDR1 and CDR2 (germline): SGHKS, YYEKEE (reference sequence). V lost 3 bases to trimming and J lost 1 base; unmatched junction nucleotides: 2. This CDR3 region has 15 residues. The CDR3: CASSWTSGASYEQYF. CDR3 DNA sequence: TGTGCCAGCAGCTGGACTAGCGGGGCGTCCTACGAGCAGTACTTC. Variable domain in full (rest from reference TRBV5-5 and TRBJ2-7): DAGVTQSPTHLIKTRGQQVTLRCSPISGHKSVSWYQQVLGQGPQFIFQYYEKEERGRGNFPDRFSARQFPNYSSELNVNALLLGDSALYLCASSWTSGASYEQYFGPGTRLTVT.

This clone was observed a few times. V and J are TRBV12-5 and TRBJ1-2, with D unclear. Germline CDR1 is LGHNT and CDR2 is FRNRAP. This CDR3 spans 11 amino acids. V was shortened by 6 bases and J by 6 bases, with 8 bases between the two germline ends. Here the CDR3 reads CASGPSDGYTF. The CDR3 DNA reads TGTGCTAGTGGGCCCTCCGATGGCTACACCTTC.

This clone was seen a handful of times. The chain recombines TRBV25-1 with TRBJ1-6; 10 bases align to TRBD1. The CDR3 length is 15 residues. The V gene's germline CDR1 is MGHDK and CDR2 SYGVNS. V gave up 4 bases and J gave up 7 bases; unmatched junction bases: 4. The CDR3 DNA follows: TGTGCCAGCAGTGTCGGGACAGGGGCCAATTCACCCCTCCACTTT. It translates to CASSVGTGANSPLHF. Complete variable domain (other parts from reference TRBV25-1 and TRBJ1-6): EADIYQTPRYLVIGTGKKITLECSQTMGHDKMYWYQQDPGMELHLIHYSYGVNSTEKGDLSSESTVSRIRTEHFPLTLESARPSHTSQYLCASSVGTGANSPLHFGNGTRLTVT.

The chain links TRBV30 to TRBJ2-5; maybe TRBD1 (7 bases). Germline CDR1 and CDR2: GTSNPN and SVGIG (reference sequence). Trimming took 2 bases from V and 5 from J, leaving 15 bases between them. CDR3 length equals 14 residues. DNA of the CDR3: TGTGCCTGGAGTCACCAGGGGGGAGTGGAGACCCAGTACTTC. Translation: CAWSHQGGVETQYF.

The sample holds one count of this clone. This chain links TRBV5-6 with TRBJ1-2; D may be TRBD1 (5 bases). V was pared by 1 base and J by 6 bases, with 25 bases between. This CDR3 comprises 18 residues. Germline V gene sequence: CDR1 SGHDT, CDR2 YYEEEE. CDR3 protein: CASSLPDPLNGGGNGYTF. Written as DNA, the CDR3 is TGTGCCAGCAGCTTGCCCGACCCGCTAAATGGGGGAGGGAATGGCTACACCTTC. Full variable domain (missing parts from reference TRBV5-6 and TRBJ1-2): DAGVTQSPTHLIKTRGQQVTLRCSPKSGHDTVSWYQQALGQGPQFIFQYYEEEERQRGNFPDRFSGHQFPNYSSELNVNALLLGDSALYLCASSLPDPLNGGGNGYTFGSGTRLTVV.

The chain recombines TRBV4-1 with TRBJ2-2, with TRBD1 identical over 10 bases. Losses at the gene ends were 5 bases for V and 4 bases for J; bases not matched to a gene: 13. Germline V gene data show CDR1 as MGHRA and CDR2 as YSYEKL. This CDR3 has 18 amino acids. CDR3 sequence: CASSFISWTGGRTGELFF. The CDR3 nucleotides read TGCGCCAGCAGCTTTATAAGTTGGACAGGGGGACGCACCGGGGAGCTGTTTTTT.

The V call is TRBV10-1, the J call TRBJ2-1, with 8 nucleotides matching TRBD2. Trimming removed 6 bases from V and 6 bases from J; junction bases left unmatched: 7. This CDR3 region has 14 residues. CDR1 and CDR2 from the germline V gene are WNHNN and SYGVQD (reference sequence). CDR3 nucleotide sequence: TGCGCCAGCAGCCCGGGGGGGCCAGGCAATGAGCAGTTCTTC. Translated: CASSPGGPGNEQFF.

In nucleotides, the CDR3 is TGTGCCTGGAGCTCATCCTCAGTGATCACTGAAGCTTTCTTT. As protein: CAWSSSSVITEAFF. The gene calls are TRBV30 and TRBJ1-1; D remains ambiguous. Germline lookup yields CDR1 GTSNPN and CDR2 SVGIG (reference sequence). The CDR3 runs 14 residues. Trimming pared 3 bases from V and 4 bases from J, leaving 15 bases between.

V is TRBV11-3 and J is TRBJ2-1, with 8 bases fitting TRBD1. Germline trimming cut 3 bases from V and 3 bases from J; bases unmatched to any gene: 1. The CDR3 is made up of 14 amino acids. Germline V gene lookup returns CDR1 SGHNT and CDR2 YENEEA. For the CDR3, the DNA is TGTGCCAGCAGCTTGGGACAGGACTACAATGAGCAGTTCTTC. This gives the protein CASSLGQDYNEQFF.

The V gene is TRBV2, the J gene TRBJ2-1; perhaps TRBD1 as D (6 bases). The CDR3 has 14 amino acids. V gave up 4 bases and J gave up 1 base, with 8 bases separating them. CDR1 is SNHLY, CDR2 FYNNEI, per germline. The CDR3 DNA is TGTGCCAGCAGTGGCAGGGGATCCTACAATGAGCAGTTCTTC. It specifies CASSGRGSYNEQFF.

The chain combines TRBV7-9 with TRBJ1-6; D unclear. The CDR3 contains 17 residues. The germline CDR1 and CDR2 sequences are SEHNR and FQNEAQ (reference sequence). Trimming removed 3 bases at V and 4 bases at J, with 16 bases between. The CDR3 nucleotides are TGTGCCAGCAGCTTCAGTGTCCAGAACTCTTATAATTCACCCCTCCACTTT. Translating gives CASSFSVQNSYNSPLHF.

The V call is TRBV19, the J call TRBJ1-1; unclear D gene. V dropped 0 bases and J dropped 7 bases, with 12 bases sitting between them. The germline V gene has CDR1 LNHDA and CDR2 SQIVND (reference sequence). This CDR3 is built from 14 residues. The CDR3, as DNA: TGTGCCAGTAGTATAGAGGTCGGTGTCGGTGAAGCTTTCTTT. This translates into CASSIEVGVGEAFF.

The chain carries TRBV5-1 and TRBJ1-4; 9 nucleotides agree with TRBD1. Germline loops: CDR1 SGHRS, CDR2 YFSETQ. V lost 4 bases to trimming and J lost 4 bases; unmatched junction nucleotides: 8. The CDR3 runs to 16 residues. CDR3 coding DNA: TGCGCCAGCAGCGACCCGGGACAGGGACTTAATGAAAAACTGTTTTTT. Translation gives CASSDPGQGLNEKLFF.

This clone turned up a few times. The chain couples TRBV28 to TRBJ2-7, with 10 bases aligning to TRBD1. The germline CDR1 and CDR2 sequences are MDHEN and SYDVKM. The CDR3 covers 12 residues. Losses at the gene ends were 8 bases for V and 4 bases for J; bases not matched to a gene: 2. The CDR3: CASGTGEYEQYF. The CDR3 DNA sequence: TGTGCCAGCGGGACAGGGGAGTACGAGCAGTACTTC.